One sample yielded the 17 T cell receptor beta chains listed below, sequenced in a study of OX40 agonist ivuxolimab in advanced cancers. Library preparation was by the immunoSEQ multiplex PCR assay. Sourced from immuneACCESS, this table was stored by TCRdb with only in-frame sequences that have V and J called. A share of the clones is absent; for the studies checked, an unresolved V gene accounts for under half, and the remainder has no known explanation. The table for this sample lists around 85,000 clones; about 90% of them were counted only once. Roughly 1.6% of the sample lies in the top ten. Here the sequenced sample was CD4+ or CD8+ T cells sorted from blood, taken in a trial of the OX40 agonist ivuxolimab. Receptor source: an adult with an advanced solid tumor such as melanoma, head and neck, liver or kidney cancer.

The CDR3 bases are TGTGCCAGCAGCGGGGGAGGCGTGGAGACCGGGGAGCTGTTTTTT. It specifies CASSGGGVETGELFF. V gene TRBV4-2 combines with J gene TRBJ2-2; tentative D call: TRBD2 (6 bases). Between the trimmed V and J ends, which lost 5 bases and 5 bases, there was a span of 15 bases. The germline gives CDR1 LGHNA, CDR2 YNFKEQ. The CDR3 is made up of 15 amino acids.

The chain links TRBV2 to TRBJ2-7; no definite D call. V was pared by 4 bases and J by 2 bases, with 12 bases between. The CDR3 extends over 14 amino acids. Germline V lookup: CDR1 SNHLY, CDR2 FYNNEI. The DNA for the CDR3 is TGTGCCAGCAGTGGTGGCCCCCGCCCCTACGAGCAGTACTTC. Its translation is CASSGGPRPYEQYF. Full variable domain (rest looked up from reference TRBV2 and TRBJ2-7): EPEVTQTPSHQVTQMGQEVILRCVPISNHLYFYWYRQILGQKVEFLVSFYNNEISEKSEIFDDQFSVERPDGSNFTLKIRSTKLEDSAMYFCASSGGPRPYEQYFGPGTRLTVT.

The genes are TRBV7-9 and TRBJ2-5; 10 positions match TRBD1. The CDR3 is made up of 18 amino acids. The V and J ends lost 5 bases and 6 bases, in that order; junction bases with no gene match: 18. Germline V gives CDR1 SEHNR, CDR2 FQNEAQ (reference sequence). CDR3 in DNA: TGTGCCAGCAGCGTTAACCCCTCGTCCGGGACAGGGGTAAAGACCCAGTACTTC. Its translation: CASSVNPSSGTGVKTQYF.

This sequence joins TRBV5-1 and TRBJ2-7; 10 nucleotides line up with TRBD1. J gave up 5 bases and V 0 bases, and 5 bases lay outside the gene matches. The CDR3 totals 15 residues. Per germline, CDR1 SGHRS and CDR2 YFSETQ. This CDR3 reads CASSLGGTGVNEQYF. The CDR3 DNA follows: TGCGCCAGCAGCTTGGGTGGGACAGGGGTCAACGAGCAGTACTTC.

This CDR3 is CASSLSGASRGDTQYF. As DNA, the CDR3 is TGTGCCAGTAGTTTGTCGGGAGCCTCGCGGGGAGATACGCAGTATTTT. The rearrangement joins TRBV19 to TRBJ2-3, with D perhaps TRBD2 (6 bases). The CDR3 spans 16 residues. From germline, CDR1 is LNHDA and CDR2 SQIVND (reference sequence). Trimming removed 5 bases at V and 5 bases at J, with 20 bases between.

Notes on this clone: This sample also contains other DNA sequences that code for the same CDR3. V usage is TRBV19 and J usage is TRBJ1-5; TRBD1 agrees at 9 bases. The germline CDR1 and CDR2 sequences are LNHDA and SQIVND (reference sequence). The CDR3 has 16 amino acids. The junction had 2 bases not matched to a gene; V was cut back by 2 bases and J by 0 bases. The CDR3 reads CASSISGQGSNQPQHF. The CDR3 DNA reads TGTGCCAGTAGTATATCGGGACAGGGTAGCAATCAGCCCCAGCATTTT.

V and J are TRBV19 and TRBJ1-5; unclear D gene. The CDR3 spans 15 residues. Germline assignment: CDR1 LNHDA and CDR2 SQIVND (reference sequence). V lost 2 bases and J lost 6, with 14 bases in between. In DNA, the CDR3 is TGTGCCAGTAGTATACCGCCGGGTGTAAGTCAGCCCCAGCATTTT. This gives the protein CASSIPPGVSQPQHF.

CDR3 protein: CASSQDRANTEAFF. The CDR3 region has the DNA TGTGCCAGCAGTCAGGACAGGGCGAACACTGAAGCTTTCTTT. The rearrangement links TRBV28 to TRBJ1-1; the match to TRBD1 covers 8 bases. Per the germline V gene, CDR1 is MDHEN and CDR2 is SYDVKM. CDR3 length equals 14 residues. The J segment lost 1 base and the V segment lost 5 bases, leaving 3 bases of the junction unmatched. Using reference TRBV28 and TRBJ1-1 for the parts outside the CDR3, the full variable domain is DVKVTQSSRYLVKRTGEKVFLECVQDMDHENMFWYRQDPGLGLRLIYFSYDVKMKEKGDIPEGYSVSREKKERFSLILESASTNQTSMYLCASSQDRANTEAFFGQGTRLTVV.

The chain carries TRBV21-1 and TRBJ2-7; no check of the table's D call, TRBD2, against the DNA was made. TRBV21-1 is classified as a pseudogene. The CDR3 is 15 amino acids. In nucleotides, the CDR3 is TGTGCCAGCGATCCCACAGGAGGGGCCTCCTACGAGCAGTACTTC. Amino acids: CASDPTGGASYEQYF.

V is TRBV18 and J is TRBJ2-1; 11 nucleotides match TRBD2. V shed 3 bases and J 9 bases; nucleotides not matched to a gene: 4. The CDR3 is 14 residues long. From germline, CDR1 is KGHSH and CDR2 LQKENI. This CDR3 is CASSPSGRAGEQFF. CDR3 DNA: TGTGCCAGCTCACCTAGCGGGAGGGCCGGTGAGCAGTTCTTC. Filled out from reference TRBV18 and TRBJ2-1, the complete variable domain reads NAGVMQNPRHLVRRRGQEARLRCSPMKGHSHVYWYRQLPEEGLKFMVYLQKENIIDESGMPKERFSAEFPKEGPSILRIQQVVRGDSAAYFCASSPSGRAGEQFFGPGTRLTVL.

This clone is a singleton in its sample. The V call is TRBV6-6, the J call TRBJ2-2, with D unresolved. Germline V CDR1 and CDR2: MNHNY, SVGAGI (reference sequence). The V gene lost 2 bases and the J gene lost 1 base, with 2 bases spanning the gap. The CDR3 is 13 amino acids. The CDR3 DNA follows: TGTGCCAGCAGTTACCAGAACACCGGGGAGCTGTTTTTT. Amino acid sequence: CASSYQNTGELFF.

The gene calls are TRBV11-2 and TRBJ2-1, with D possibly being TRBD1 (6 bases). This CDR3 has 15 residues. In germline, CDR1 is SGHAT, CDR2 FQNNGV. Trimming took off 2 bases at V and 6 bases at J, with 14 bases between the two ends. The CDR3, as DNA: TGTGCCAGCAGCTTACGTCGGACAGTCCTCAATGAGCAGTTCTTC. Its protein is CASSLRRTVLNEQFF.

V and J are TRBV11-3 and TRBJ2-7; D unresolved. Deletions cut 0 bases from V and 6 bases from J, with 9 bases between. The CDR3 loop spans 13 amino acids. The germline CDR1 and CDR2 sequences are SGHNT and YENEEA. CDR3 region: CASSLDFRVEQYF. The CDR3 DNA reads TGTGCCAGCAGCTTAGATTTCAGAGTCGAGCAGTACTTC.

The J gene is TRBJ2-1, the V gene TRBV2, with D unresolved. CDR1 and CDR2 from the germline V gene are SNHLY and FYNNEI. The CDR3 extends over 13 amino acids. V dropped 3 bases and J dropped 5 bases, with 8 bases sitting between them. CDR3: CASSERSDNEQFF. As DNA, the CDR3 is TGTGCCAGCAGTGAGAGGAGCGACAATGAGCAGTTCTTC.

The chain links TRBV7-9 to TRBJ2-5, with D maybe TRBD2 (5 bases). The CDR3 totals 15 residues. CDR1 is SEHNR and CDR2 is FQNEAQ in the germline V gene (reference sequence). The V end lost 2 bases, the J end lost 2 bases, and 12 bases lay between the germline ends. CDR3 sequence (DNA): TGTGCCAGCAGCTTACTAGCCCTCGAACAAGAGACCCAGTACTTC. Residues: CASSLLALEQETQYF.

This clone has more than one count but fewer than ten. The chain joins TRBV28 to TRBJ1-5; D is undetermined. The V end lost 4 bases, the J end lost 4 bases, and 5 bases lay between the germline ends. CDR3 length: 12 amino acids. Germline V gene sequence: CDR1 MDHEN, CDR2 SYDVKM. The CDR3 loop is CASSSLNQPQHF. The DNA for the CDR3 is TGTGCCAGCAGTTCCCTGAATCAGCCCCAGCATTTT.

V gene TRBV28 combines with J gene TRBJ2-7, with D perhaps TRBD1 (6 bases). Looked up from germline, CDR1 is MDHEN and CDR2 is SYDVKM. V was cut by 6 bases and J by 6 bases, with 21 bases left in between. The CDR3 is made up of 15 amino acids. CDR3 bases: TGTGCCAGCAGCCCCCGTTCTACAGGGAAAGGCGAGCAGTACTTC. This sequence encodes CASSPRSTGKGEQYF.